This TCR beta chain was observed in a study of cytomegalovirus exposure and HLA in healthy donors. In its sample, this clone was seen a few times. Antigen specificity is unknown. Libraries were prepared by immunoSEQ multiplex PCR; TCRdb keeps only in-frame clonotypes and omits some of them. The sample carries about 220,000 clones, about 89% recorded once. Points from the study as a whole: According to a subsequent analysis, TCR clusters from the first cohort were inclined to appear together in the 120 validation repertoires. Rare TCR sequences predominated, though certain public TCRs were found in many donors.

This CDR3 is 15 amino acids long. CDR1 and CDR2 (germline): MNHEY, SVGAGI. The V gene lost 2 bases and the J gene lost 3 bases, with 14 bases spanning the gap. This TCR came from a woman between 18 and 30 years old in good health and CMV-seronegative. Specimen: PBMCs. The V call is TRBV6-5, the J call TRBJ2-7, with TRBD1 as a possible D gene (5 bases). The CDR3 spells CASSYHRTRDYEQYF. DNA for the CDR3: TGTGCCAGCAGTTACCATCGGACACGAGACTACGAGCAGTACTTC.